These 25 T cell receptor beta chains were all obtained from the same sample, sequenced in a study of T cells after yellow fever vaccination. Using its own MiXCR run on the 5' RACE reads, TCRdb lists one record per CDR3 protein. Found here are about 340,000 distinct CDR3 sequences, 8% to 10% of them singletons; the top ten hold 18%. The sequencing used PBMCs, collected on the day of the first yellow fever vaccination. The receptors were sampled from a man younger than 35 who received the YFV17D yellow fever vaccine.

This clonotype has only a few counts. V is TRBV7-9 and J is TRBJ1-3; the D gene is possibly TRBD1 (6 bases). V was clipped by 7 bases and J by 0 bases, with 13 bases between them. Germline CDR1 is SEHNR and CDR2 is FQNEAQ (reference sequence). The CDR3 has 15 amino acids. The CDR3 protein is CASNRGRDSGNTIYF. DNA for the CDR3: TGTGCCAGCAATCGGGGGCGAGACTCTGGAAACACCATATATTTT.

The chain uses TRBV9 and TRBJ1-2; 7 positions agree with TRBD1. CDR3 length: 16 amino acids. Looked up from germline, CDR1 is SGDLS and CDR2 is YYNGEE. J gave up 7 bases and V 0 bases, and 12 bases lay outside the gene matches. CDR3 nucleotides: TGTGCCAGCAGCGTAGGGGAAGGGGGACAGACACTTGGCTACACCTTC. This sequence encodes CASSVGEGGQTLGYTF. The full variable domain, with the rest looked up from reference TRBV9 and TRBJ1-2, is DSGVTQTPKHLITATGQRVTLRCSPRSGDLSVYWYQQSLDQGLQFLIQYYNGEERAKGNILERFSAQQFPDLHSELNLSSLELGDSALYFCASSVGEGGQTLGYTFGSGTRLTVV.

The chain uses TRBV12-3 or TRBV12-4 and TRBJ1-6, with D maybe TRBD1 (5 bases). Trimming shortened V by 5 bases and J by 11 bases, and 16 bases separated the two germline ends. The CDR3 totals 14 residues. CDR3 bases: TGTGCCAGCAGTCCCGAGGGGCCGGCGACACCCCTCCACTTT. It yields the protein CASSPEGPATPLHF.

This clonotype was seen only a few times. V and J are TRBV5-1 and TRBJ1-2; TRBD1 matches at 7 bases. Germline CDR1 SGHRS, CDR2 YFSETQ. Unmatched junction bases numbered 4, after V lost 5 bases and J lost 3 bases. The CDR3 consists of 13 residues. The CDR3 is CASRKGADYGYTF. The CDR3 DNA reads TGCGCCAGCAGAAAGGGGGCTGACTATGGCTACACCTTC.

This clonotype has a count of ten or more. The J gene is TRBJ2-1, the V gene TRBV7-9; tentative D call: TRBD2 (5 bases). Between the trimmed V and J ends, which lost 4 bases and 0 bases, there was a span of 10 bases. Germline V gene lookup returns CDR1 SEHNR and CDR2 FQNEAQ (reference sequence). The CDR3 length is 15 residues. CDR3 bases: TGTGCCAGCAGCTCCGGTGGGAGCTCCTACAATGAGCAGTTCTTC. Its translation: CASSSGGSSYNEQFF.

CDR3 protein: CASSLALGGSGANVLTF. CDR3 nucleotides: TGTGCCAGCAGCTTAGCCCTTGGGGGGTCTGGGGCCAACGTCCTGACTTTC. The chain carries TRBV7-2 and TRBJ2-6, with D possibly being TRBD2 (6 bases). Germline CDR1 and CDR2: SGHTA and FQGNSA. The V end was cut by 0 bases, the J end by 1 base, with 10 bases between. This CDR3 spans 17 amino acids.

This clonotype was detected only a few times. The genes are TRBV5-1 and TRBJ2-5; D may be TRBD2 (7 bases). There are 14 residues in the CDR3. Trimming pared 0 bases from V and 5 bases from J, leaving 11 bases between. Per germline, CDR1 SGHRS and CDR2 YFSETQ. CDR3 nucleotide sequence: TGCGCCAGCAGCTTGGCGGAGGGGGGGGAGACCCAGTACTTC. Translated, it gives CASSLAEGGETQYF.

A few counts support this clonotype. The CDR3 coding sequence is TGTGCCAGCAGCTTAGTAGTCGTCAACACTGAAGCTTTCTTT. Its translation is CASSLVVVNTEAFF. The gene calls are TRBV7-2 and TRBJ1-1; D call uncertain. Deletions cut 1 base from V and 2 bases from J, with 8 bases between. The CDR3 sequence is 14 residues long. The V gene's germline CDR1 is SGHTA and CDR2 FQGNSA.

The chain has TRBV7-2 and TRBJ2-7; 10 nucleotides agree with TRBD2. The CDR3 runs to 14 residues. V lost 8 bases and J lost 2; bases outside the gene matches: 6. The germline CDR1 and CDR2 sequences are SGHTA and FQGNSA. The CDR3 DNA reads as TGTGCCAGCTGCTCTAGCGGGGGCCCCTACGAGCAGTACTTC. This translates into CASCSSGGPYEQYF.

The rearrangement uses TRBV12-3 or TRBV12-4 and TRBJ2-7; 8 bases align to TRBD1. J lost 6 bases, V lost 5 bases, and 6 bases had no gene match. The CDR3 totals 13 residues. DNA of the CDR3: TGTGCCAGCAGTGCCGGGACAGGCCCCGAGCAGTACTTC. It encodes CASSAGTGPEQYF.

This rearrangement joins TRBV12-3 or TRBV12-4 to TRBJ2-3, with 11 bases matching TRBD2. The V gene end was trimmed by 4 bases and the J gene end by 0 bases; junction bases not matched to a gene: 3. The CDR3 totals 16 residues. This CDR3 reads CASSSLAGGSTDTQYF. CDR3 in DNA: TGTGCCAGCAGTTCCCTAGCGGGGGGCAGCACAGATACGCAGTATTTT.

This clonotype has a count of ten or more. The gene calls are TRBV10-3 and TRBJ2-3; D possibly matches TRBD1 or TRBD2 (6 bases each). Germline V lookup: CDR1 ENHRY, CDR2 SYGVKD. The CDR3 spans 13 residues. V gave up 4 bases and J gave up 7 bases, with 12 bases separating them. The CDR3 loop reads CAISGGAGNTQYF. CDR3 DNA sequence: TGTGCCATCAGTGGGGGGGCCGGGAATACGCAGTATTTT.

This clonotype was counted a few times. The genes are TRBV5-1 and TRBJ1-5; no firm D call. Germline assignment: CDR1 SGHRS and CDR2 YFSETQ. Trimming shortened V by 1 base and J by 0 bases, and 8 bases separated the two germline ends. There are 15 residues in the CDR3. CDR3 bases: TGCGCCAGCAGCTTGTCGGGATATAGCAATCAGCCCCAGCATTTT. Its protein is CASSLSGYSNQPQHF.

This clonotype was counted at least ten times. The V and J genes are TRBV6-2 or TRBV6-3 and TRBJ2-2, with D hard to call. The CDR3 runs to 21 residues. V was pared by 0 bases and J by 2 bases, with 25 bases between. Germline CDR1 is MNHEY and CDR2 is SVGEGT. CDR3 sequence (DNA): TGTGCCAGCAGTTACTCGAGGAGCGATGGTAGCTGGGCCGGAAACACCGGGGAGCTGTTTTTT. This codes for CASSYSRSDGSWAGNTGELFF.

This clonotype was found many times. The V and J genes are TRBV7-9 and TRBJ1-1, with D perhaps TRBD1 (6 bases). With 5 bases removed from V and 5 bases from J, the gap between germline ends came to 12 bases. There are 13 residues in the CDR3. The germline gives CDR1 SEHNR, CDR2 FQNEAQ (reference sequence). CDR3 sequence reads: CASSEGVWTEAFF. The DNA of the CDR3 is TGTGCCAGCAGCGAGGGGGTTTGGACTGAAGCTTTCTTT.

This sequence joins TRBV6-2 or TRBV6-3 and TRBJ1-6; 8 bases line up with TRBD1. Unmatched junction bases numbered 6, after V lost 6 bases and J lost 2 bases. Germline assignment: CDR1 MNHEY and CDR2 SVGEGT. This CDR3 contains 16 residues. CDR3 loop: CASRGTGRTYNSPLHF. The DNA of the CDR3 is TGTGCCAGCAGAGGGACAGGTCGGACCTATAATTCACCCCTCCACTTT.

The CDR3 is CASSYGRGILGYGGTEAFF. CDR3 bases: TGTGCCAGCAGTTACGGGCGGGGGATTTTGGGATATGGGGGCACTGAAGCTTTCTTT. This rearrangement joins TRBV6-5 to TRBJ1-1; D is perhaps TRBD1 (5 bases). Germline CDR1 MNHEY, CDR2 SVGAGI. Trimming took 2 bases from V and 4 from J, leaving 26 bases between them. The CDR3 is 19 residues long.

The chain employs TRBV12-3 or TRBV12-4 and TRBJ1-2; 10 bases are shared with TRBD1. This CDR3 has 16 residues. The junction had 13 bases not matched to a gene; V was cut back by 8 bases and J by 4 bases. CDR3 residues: CASSLGRTGGLYGYTF. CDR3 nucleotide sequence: TGTGCCAGCTCACTAGGAAGGACAGGGGGACTCTATGGCTACACCTTC.

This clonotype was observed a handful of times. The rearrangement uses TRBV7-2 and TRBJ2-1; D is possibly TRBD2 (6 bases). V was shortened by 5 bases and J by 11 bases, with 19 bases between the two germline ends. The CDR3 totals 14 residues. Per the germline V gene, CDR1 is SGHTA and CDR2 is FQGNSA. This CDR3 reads CASSMTGTANKQFF. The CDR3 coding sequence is TGTGCCAGCAGCATGACCGGGACTGCCAACAAGCAGTTCTTC.

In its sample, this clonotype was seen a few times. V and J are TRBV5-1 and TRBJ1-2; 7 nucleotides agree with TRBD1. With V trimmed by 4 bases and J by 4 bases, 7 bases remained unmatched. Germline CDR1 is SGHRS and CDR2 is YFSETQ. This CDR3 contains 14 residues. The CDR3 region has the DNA TGCGCCAGCAGCCTGGAAGGGACAGCCTATGGCTACACCTTC. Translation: CASSLEGTAYGYTF.

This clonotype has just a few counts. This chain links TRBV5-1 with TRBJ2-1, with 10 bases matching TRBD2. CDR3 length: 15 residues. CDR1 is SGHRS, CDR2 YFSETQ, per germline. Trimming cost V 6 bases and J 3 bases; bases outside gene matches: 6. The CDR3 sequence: CASKTGTSDYNEQFF. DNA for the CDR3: TGCGCCAGCAAAACCGGGACTAGCGACTACAATGAGCAGTTCTTC.

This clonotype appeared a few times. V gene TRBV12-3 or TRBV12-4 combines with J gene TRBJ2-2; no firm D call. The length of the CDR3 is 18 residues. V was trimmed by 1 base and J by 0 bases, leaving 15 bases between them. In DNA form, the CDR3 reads TGTGCCAGCAGTTTAGGGGTCCGGCGGACGACGAACACCGGGGAGCTGTTTTTT. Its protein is CASSLGVRRTTNTGELFF.

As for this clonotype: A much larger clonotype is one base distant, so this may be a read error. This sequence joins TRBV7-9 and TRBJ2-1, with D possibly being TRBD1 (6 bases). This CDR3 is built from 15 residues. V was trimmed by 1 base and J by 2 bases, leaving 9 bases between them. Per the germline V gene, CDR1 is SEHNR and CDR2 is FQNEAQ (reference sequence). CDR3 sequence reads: CASSLGWGPYNEQFF. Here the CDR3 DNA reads TGTGCCAGCAGCTTAGGGTGGGGGCCCTACAATGAGCAGTTCTTC.

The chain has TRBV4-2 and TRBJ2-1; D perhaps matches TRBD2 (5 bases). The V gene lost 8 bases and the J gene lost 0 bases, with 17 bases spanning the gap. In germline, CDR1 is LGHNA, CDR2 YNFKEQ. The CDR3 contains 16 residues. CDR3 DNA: TGTGCCAGCTCGGAGAGGGATGGGAGCTCCTACAATGAGCAGTTCTTC. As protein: CASSERDGSSYNEQFF.

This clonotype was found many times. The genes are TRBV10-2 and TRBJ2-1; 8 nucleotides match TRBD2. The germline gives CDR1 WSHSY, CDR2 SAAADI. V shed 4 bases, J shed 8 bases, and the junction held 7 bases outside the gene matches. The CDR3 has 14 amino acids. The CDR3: CASSVGSGGDEQFF. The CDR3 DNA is TGCGCCAGCAGTGTGGGCAGCGGGGGTGATGAGCAGTTCTTC.